The 28 T cell receptor beta chains reported below all come from one sample, sequenced in a study of blood T cell repertoires in COVID-19. TCRdb's copy holds only in-frame clones and misses some; the assay was immunoSEQ multiplex PCR. This table holds around 200,000 clones, 70% to 90% found once. Sequencing was done on a sample of peripheral blood. These receptors were collected from a man aged 55 to 70 with acute or convalescent COVID-19.

This rearrangement joins TRBV28 to TRBJ2-2; D is possibly TRBD1 (5 bases). Trimming pared 1 base from V and 6 bases from J, leaving 9 bases between. CDR1 is MDHEN and CDR2 is SYDVKM in the germline V gene. The CDR3 extends over 14 amino acids. Here the CDR3 reads CASSLSQGPGELFF. In DNA, the CDR3 is TGTGCCAGCAGTTTATCGCAGGGTCCCGGGGAGCTGTTTTTT.

The genes are TRBV19 and TRBJ2-3, with D tentatively TRBD2 (6 bases). Trimming left V 6 bases short and J 3 bases short, with 10 bases between. The CDR3 is 13 amino acids. Per germline, CDR1 LNHDA and CDR2 SQIVND (reference sequence). For the CDR3, the DNA is TGTGCCAGTAGCGGGAGAGAGACAGATACGCAGTATTTT. It is translated as CASSGRETDTQYF.

The rearrangement links TRBV24-1 to TRBJ2-5, with D perhaps TRBD2 (5 bases). The V gene's germline CDR1 is KGHDR and CDR2 SFDVKD. There are 15 residues in the CDR3. V shed 9 bases and J shed 0 bases, with 16 bases lying between them. The CDR3 reads CATSAGWGDQETQYF. In DNA, the CDR3 is TGTGCCACCTCCGCCGGTTGGGGAGACCAAGAGACCCAGTACTTC.

V and J are TRBV12-3 or TRBV12-4 and TRBJ1-1, with TRBD1 as a possible D gene (5 bases). Trimming removed 6 bases from V and 1 base from J, with 9 bases in between. The CDR3 consists of 13 residues. As DNA, the CDR3 is TGTGCCAGCAGCCTCGGACAGAACACTGAAGCTTTCTTT. It is translated as CASSLGQNTEAFF.

V and J are TRBV28 and TRBJ1-4; 9 bases line up with TRBD1. CDR1 is MDHEN, CDR2 SYDVKM, per germline. The CDR3 spans 15 residues. V trimming: 5 bases; J trimming: 8 bases; junction bases outside the gene matches: 9. CDR3 amino acids: CASSITGQGSEKLFF. The CDR3, as DNA: TGTGCCAGCAGTATAACGGGACAGGGCAGCGAAAAACTGTTTTTT.

The V call is TRBV5-1, the J call TRBJ1-1; D not resolved. Trimming took off 1 base at V and 0 bases at J, with 10 bases between the two ends. Germline-derived CDR1 and CDR2 are SGHRS and YFSETQ. There are 15 residues in the CDR3. DNA for the CDR3: TGCGCCAGCAGCTTGACCAATACAATGAACACTGAAGCTTTCTTT. As protein: CASSLTNTMNTEAFF.

This sequence joins TRBV21-1 and TRBJ2-4; TRBD2 is the table's D call and was not checked against the DNA. TRBV21-1 is termed a pseudogene. CDR3 length: 19 amino acids. In DNA form, the CDR3 reads TGTGCCAGCAGCAAAGACCATACGGTGTTCCGCTTAGCCAAAAACATTCAGTACTTC. Protein: CASSKDHTVFRLAKNIQYF.

This clone was detected only once. The chain is built from TRBV21-1 and TRBJ1-6. TRBV21-1 is a known pseudogene. CDR3 size: 12 residues. For the CDR3, the DNA is TGTGCCACCGGCTCCTATAATTCACCCCTCCACTTT. It is translated as CATGSYNSPLHF.

V is TRBV6-5 and J is TRBJ2-1; TRBD2 agrees at 11 bases. The CDR3 is 16 amino acids. Looked up from germline, CDR1 is MNHEY and CDR2 is SVGAGI. V gave up 6 bases and J gave up 10 bases; unmatched junction bases: 14. CDR3: CASRYPGTSGLPEQFF. In DNA, the CDR3 is TGTGCCAGCAGATACCCCGGGACTAGCGGCCTTCCAGAGCAGTTCTTC.

The count of this clone is one. The chain combines TRBV5-6 with TRBJ2-5, with TRBD1 matching over 10 bases. Germline V CDR1 and CDR2: SGHDT, YYEEEE. This CDR3 has 15 residues. Losses at the gene ends were 4 bases for V and 4 bases for J; bases not matched to a gene: 7. CDR3 residues: CASSRGQGQGETQYF. DNA of the CDR3: TGTGCCAGCAGCCGGGGACAGGGGCAAGGAGAGACCCAGTACTTC.

The table lists this clone with a count of one. A junction end diverges from the germline sequence, so it may reflect a read error. V is TRBV7-2 and J is TRBJ2-1, with 14 positions matching TRBD2. CDR3 length: 15 residues. The germline gives CDR1 SGHTA, CDR2 FQGNSA. CDR3 in amino acids: CASSLGLAGVKSPIF. The CDR3 nucleotides read TGTGCCAGCAGCTTGGGACTAGCGGGAGTAAAGTCACCCATCTTC.

The chain links TRBV19 to TRBJ2-1; the D is unclear. Germline V gives CDR1 LNHDA, CDR2 SQIVND (reference sequence). V lost 5 bases and J lost 5, with 7 bases in between. The CDR3 sequence is 12 residues long. Here the CDR3 reads CASSYNDNEQFF. CDR3 nucleotides: TGTGCCAGTAGTTACAATGACAATGAGCAGTTCTTC.

The J gene is TRBJ2-7, the V gene TRBV2; possibly TRBD2 for D (5 bases). Germline CDR1 SNHLY, CDR2 FYNNEI. V was pared by 10 bases and J by 5 bases, with 18 bases between. This CDR3 region has 13 residues. The CDR3 region is CATNRGIADEQYF. CDR3 in DNA: TGTGCCACTAATCGGGGTATCGCTGACGAGCAGTACTTC.

The chain combines TRBV6-1 with TRBJ2-7; TRBD1 aligns across 10 bases. V lost 0 bases, J lost 5 bases, and 7 bases stayed unmatched. The CDR3 has 16 amino acids. Germline V CDR1 and CDR2: MNHNS, SASEGT. For the CDR3, the DNA is TGTGCCAGCAGTGAAGCGGTAGGGACAGGGGACGACGAGCAGTACTTC. This sequence encodes CASSEAVGTGDDEQYF.

The rearrangement links TRBV7-3 to TRBJ2-7; 8 bases line up with TRBD2. The CDR3 is made up of 15 amino acids. In germline, CDR1 is SGHTA, CDR2 FQGTGA. The J segment lost 0 bases and the V segment lost 2 bases, leaving 3 bases of the junction unmatched. As DNA, the CDR3 is TGTGCCAGCAGCTTAGCCGGGGGGGCCTCCTACGAGCAGTACTTC. This translates into CASSLAGGASYEQYF.

This clone was counted a single time. The rearrangement links TRBV28 to TRBJ1-5; tentative D call: TRBD1 (5 bases). V lost 2 bases and J 7 bases, leaving 21 bases between the germline ends. The CDR3 runs 17 residues. Per the germline V gene, CDR1 is MDHEN and CDR2 is SYDVKM. The CDR3 sequence is CASSLKGWGTHRQPQHF. CDR3 nucleotide sequence: TGTGCCAGCAGTTTAAAGGGGTGGGGGACTCACAGACAGCCCCAGCATTTT.

This chain connects TRBV5-1 to TRBJ2-7; tentative D call: TRBD1 (6 bases). Germline loops: CDR1 SGHRS, CDR2 YFSETQ. V lost 2 bases and J 6 bases, leaving 18 bases between the germline ends. The CDR3 extends over 15 amino acids. CDR3 nucleotide sequence: TGCGCCAGCAGCTTAAAAAATTTCGGGACAAGCGAGCAGTACTTC. It specifies CASSLKNFGTSEQYF.

A single count supports this clone. The chain carries TRBV5-1 and TRBJ2-3; D not certain. Germline CDR1 reads SGHRS; CDR2 reads YFSETQ. This CDR3 is built from 14 residues. With 0 bases removed from V and 3 bases from J, the gap between germline ends came to 8 bases. The CDR3 reads CASSLARTTDTQYF. CDR3 coding DNA: TGCGCCAGCAGCTTGGCCCGAACTACAGATACGCAGTATTTT.

The J gene is TRBJ2-7, the V gene TRBV21-1; TRBD1 is the table's D call and was not checked against the DNA. TRBV21-1 is an annotated pseudogene. The CDR3 spans 16 residues. The CDR3 DNA follows: TGTGCCAGCAGACCTAGGGGGACACTGATGGAGTACGAGCAGTACTTC. As protein: CASRPRGTLMEYEQYF.

The rearrangement links TRBV28 to TRBJ2-1; 8 nucleotides line up with TRBD1. Losses at the gene ends were 5 bases for V and 5 bases for J; bases not matched to a gene: 8. Germline assignment: CDR1 MDHEN and CDR2 SYDVKM. CDR3 length equals 15 residues. CDR3 DNA: TGTGCCAGCAGTCCCAGGGGGCGGTCCAACAATGAGCAGTTCTTC. Encoded protein: CASSPRGRSNNEQFF.

The V call is TRBV24-1, the J call TRBJ2-2; TRBD1 agrees at 8 bases. The V and J ends lost 7 bases and 3 bases, in that order; junction bases with no gene match: 3. The germline gives CDR1 KGHDR, CDR2 SFDVKD. The CDR3 is 14 amino acids. The CDR3 DNA reads TGTGCCACCAGCCAGACAGGGGACACCGGGGAGCTGTTTTTT. Its translation: CATSQTGDTGELFF.

The V call is TRBV9, the J call TRBJ2-1, with 10 bases fitting TRBD2. The V gene's germline CDR1 is SGDLS and CDR2 YYNGEE. Trimming took 0 bases from V and 4 from J; bases not matched to a gene: 13. The CDR3 sequence is 19 residues long. CDR3 DNA: TGTGCCAGCAGCGTAGGAGGACAGGGCGCAGCGGGAGGGTACAATGAGCAGTTCTTC. It yields the protein CASSVGGQGAAGGYNEQFF.

J is TRBJ2-7 and V is TRBV9, with 9 bases matching TRBD1. J gave up 3 bases and V 0 bases, and 4 bases lay outside the gene matches. Germline values: CDR1 SGDLS, CDR2 YYNGEE. The CDR3 covers 15 residues. CDR3 nucleotides: TGTGCCAGCAGCGTAGAAGTGACAGGGGGCTACGAGCAGTACTTC. It encodes CASSVEVTGGYEQYF.

The CDR3 DNA reads as TGTGCCAGCAGTTTTGAGGGAATGGTGACCCAGTACTTC. This encodes CASSFEGMVTQYF. The chain is built from TRBV12-3 or TRBV12-4 and TRBJ2-5, with D perhaps TRBD2 (5 bases). The V gene lost 3 bases and the J gene lost 7 bases, with 12 bases spanning the gap. The CDR3 consists of 13 residues.

V usage is TRBV7-3 and J usage is TRBJ2-3; possible D gene TRBD1, 6 bases. Germline CDR1 is SGHTA and CDR2 is FQGTGA. V lost 3 bases and J 1 base, leaving 11 bases between the germline ends. This CDR3 spans 15 amino acids. Here the CDR3 DNA reads TGTGCCAGCAGCTTCACAGGGACGGGCACAGATACGCAGTATTTT. Its protein product is CASSFTGTGTDTQYF.

This chain joins TRBV28 and TRBJ1-4; D gene ambiguous. Germline CDR1 is MDHEN and CDR2 is SYDVKM. This CDR3 has 16 amino acids. V lost 5 bases and J 4 bases, leaving 17 bases between the germline ends. The CDR3 protein is CASSSPGGTFNEKLFF. CDR3 DNA: TGTGCCAGCAGTAGCCCCGGCGGCACCTTTAATGAAAAACTGTTTTTT.

This chain connects TRBV28 to TRBJ1-5; 8 bases align to TRBD1. The CDR3 is made up of 16 amino acids. J gave up 2 bases and V 3 bases, and 6 bases lay outside the gene matches. Germline lookup yields CDR1 MDHEN and CDR2 SYDVKM. The CDR3 DNA sequence: TGTGCCAGCAGTTTCACCAGGGGGCCGGGCAATCAGCCCCAGCATTTT. This sequence encodes CASSFTRGPGNQPQHF.

This clone was found once. V usage is TRBV19 and J usage is TRBJ2-1, with D perhaps TRBD1 (5 bases). The V gene's germline CDR1 is LNHDA and CDR2 SQIVND (reference sequence). Trimming pared 3 bases from V and 0 bases from J, leaving 9 bases between. This CDR3 has 15 residues. The DNA of the CDR3 is TGTGCCAGTAGTATGGGGCAGAGCTCCTACAATGAGCAGTTCTTC. This sequence encodes CASSMGQSSYNEQFF. The entire variable domain, with the rest obtained from reference TRBV19 and TRBJ2-1, is as follows: DGGITQSPKYLFRKEGQNVTLSCEQNLNHDAMYWYRQDPGQGLRLIYYSQIVNDFQKGDIAEGYSVSREKKESFPLTVTSAQKNPTAFYLCASSMGQSSYNEQFFGPGTRLTVL.